This TCR beta chain was recovered during a study of blood T cell repertoires in COVID-19. Study-level information: Whether acute or convalescent, the COVID-19 samples came from the United States, Italy and Spain.

The data were produced by immunoSEQ multiplex PCR, yet TCRdb's version contains in-frame clones alone and is incomplete. The data contain 100,000 to 150,000 clones, 85% to 90% of them singletons. The CDR3 totals 12 residues. Trimming took 3 bases from V and 7 from J; bases not matched to a gene: 0. CDR1 and CDR2 (germline): SGHTA, FQGNSA. The chain uses TRBV7-2 and TRBJ2-1; 7 nucleotides align to TRBD2. Sequences were obtained from peripheral blood. The TCR was taken from a human donor in a cohort sampled during active COVID-19. CDR3 nucleotide sequence: TGTGCCAGCAGCTTTAGCGGGAATGAGCAGTTCTTC. This encodes CASSFSGNEQFF. Based on the CDR3 plus reference TRBV7-2 and TRBJ2-1, the full variable domain is GAGVSQSPSNKVTEKGKDVELRCDPISGHTALYWYRQSLGQGLEFLIYFQGNSAPDKSGLPSDRFSAERTGGSVSTLTIQRTQQEDSAVYLCASSFSGNEQFFGPGTRLTVL.